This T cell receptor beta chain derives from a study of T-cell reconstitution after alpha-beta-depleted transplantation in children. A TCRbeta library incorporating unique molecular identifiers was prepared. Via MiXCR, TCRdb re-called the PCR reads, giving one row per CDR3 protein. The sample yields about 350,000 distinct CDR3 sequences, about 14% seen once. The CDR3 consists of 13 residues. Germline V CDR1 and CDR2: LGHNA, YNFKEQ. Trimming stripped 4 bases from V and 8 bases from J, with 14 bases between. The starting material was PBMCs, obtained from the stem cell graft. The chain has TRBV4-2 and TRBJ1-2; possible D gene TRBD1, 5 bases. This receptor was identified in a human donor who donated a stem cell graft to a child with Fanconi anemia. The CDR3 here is CASSPGTPGGYTF. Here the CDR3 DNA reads TGTGCCAGCAGCCCCGGGACCCCCGGAGGCTACACCTTC.